Listed below are T cell receptor beta chains from one sample, sequenced in a study of control samples from healthy donors and cancer patients. Repertoires were generated with immunoSEQ multiplex PCR, while TCRdb's copy carries only in-frame clones and drops some. The data hold 130,000 to 150,000 clones, with around 94% observed a single time. Specimen: PBMCs. The receptor source for this set is a man in his fifties or sixties with colorectal cancer. Both conserved end residues are part of each CDR3. Fields, in order: D gene, V gene, J gene, clone size, CDR3 protein, CDR3 DNA. A D gene is named only where the DNA matches it firmly. Where a row states a size, it is once, few, many or the class of an expanded clone; other rows omit it.

>NA|TRBV11-3|TRBJ2-1|NA
CASSSGLAHEQFF
TGTGCCAGCAGCTCCGGCCTAGCCCATGAGCAGTTCTTC
>TRBD2|TRBV2|TRBJ2-1|once
CASSMAGGHEQFF
TGTGCCTCTTCGATGGCGGGGGGGCATGAGCAGTTCTTC
>NA|TRBV5-1|TRBJ1-4|NA
CASSLAPGGATNEKLFF
TGCGCCAGCAGCTTGGCCCCTGGCGGTGCAACTAATGAAAAACTGTTTTTT
>TRBD1|TRBV2|TRBJ1-6|once
CAEEDPGGGSPLHF
TGTGCCGAAGAGGACCCAGGGGGCGGTTCACCCCTCCACTTT
>TRBD2|TRBV19|TRBJ2-7|NA
CASSNSGGSYEQYF
TGTGCCAGTAGTAATAGCGGGGGATCCTACGAGCAGTACTTC
>NA|TRBV18|TRBJ2-2|NA
CASSPPSGSGATGELFF
TGTGCCAGCTCACCACCAAGTGGTTCGGGGGCCACCGGGGAGCTGTTTTTT
>TRBD1|TRBV19|TRBJ1-2|NA
CASRTGAQDGYTF
TGTGCCAGTCGGACAGGGGCGCAGGATGGCTACACCTTC
>NA|TRBV10-2|TRBJ1-1|NA
CASSIREGNTEAFF
TGCGCCAGCAGTATCAGGGAGGGAAACACTGAAGCTTTCTTT
>TRBD1|TRBV11-2|TRBJ2-7|NA
CASSAQGDEQYF
TGTGCCAGCAGCGCACAGGGGGACGAGCAGTACTTC
>TRBD1|TRBV12-3/TRBV12-4|TRBJ1-1|NA
CASSQGVGTEAFF
TGTGCCAGCAGTCAGGGGGTTGGTACTGAAGCTTTCTTT
>TRBD1|TRBV2|TRBJ1-2|NA
CASRPTGVGGYTF
TGTGCCAGCAGACCCACAGGGGTGGGCGGCTACACCTTC
>TRBD1|TRBV29-1|TRBJ1-2|NA
CSVDGQGALQGYGYTF
TGCAGCGTTGACGGGCAGGGGGCGCTTCAAGGGTATGGCTACACCTTC
>NA|TRBV19|TRBJ1-4|NA
CASSPQVANEKLFF
TGTGCCAGTAGTCCGCAAGTGGCTAATGAAAAACTGTTTTTT
>TRBD1|TRBV29-1|TRBJ1-1|once
CSVEGQGSSEAFF
TGCAGCGTTGAAGGACAGGGTTCATCTGAAGCTTTCTTT
>NA|TRBV7-2|TRBJ1-5|NA
CASSLSSYSNQPQHF
TGTGCCAGCAGCTTATCGTCGTATAGCAATCAGCCCCAGCATTTT
>NA|TRBV12-3/TRBV12-4|TRBJ2-5|NA
CASTPGLQETQYF
TGTGCCAGCACCCCGGGCCTACAAGAGACCCAGTACTTC
>TRBD1|TRBV24-1|TRBJ2-1|NA
CATQPGQGFKDYNEQFF
TGTGCCACCCAACCGGGACAGGGTTTTAAGGACTACAATGAGCAGTTCTTC
>NA|TRBV19|TRBJ1-1|NA
CASTPNWEGTEAFF
TGTGCCAGTACCCCGAATTGGGAAGGTACTGAAGCTTTCTTT
>TRBD1|TRBV6-5|TRBJ1-4|NA
CASSLTGLGEKLFF
TGTGCCAGCAGTCTGACAGGGTTGGGTGAAAAACTGTTTTTT
>TRBD1|TRBV29-1|TRBJ2-7|NA
CSVDRGQGLDYEQYF
TGCAGCGTTGATAGAGGACAGGGCTTGGACTACGAGCAGTACTTC
>TRBD1|TRBV5-1|TRBJ1-6|NA
CASSYGQGVSPLHF
TGCGCCAGCAGCTATGGACAGGGGGTATCACCCCTCCACTTT
>TRBD1|TRBV5-1|TRBJ2-1|NA
CASSLVGQGYEQFF
TGCGCCAGCAGCTTGGTAGGACAGGGGTATGAGCAGTTCTTC
>NA|TRBV7-8|TRBJ2-7|NA
CASSLVRNTYEQYF
TGTGCCAGCAGCTTAGTACGCAACACCTACGAGCAGTACTTC
>TRBD1|TRBV3-1/TRBV3-2|TRBJ1-1|NA
CASRSGQGAITEAFF
TGTGCCAGCAGGAGCGGACAGGGGGCTATCACTGAAGCTTTCTTT
>NA|TRBV18|TRBJ1-1|NA
CASSPGEDTEAFF
TGTGCCAGCTCACCGGGCGAAGACACTGAAGCTTTCTTT
>TRBD1|TRBV10-3|TRBJ1-5|NA
CAISEETGGNQPQHF
TGTGCCATCAGTGAAGAGACAGGGGGCAATCAGCCCCAGCATTTT
>NA|TRBV19|TRBJ1-6|once
CASRPDRVLNSPLHF
TGTGCCAGTAGACCCGACCGGGTGTTGAATTCACCCCTCCACTTT
>NA|TRBV18|TRBJ2-1|NA
CASSPWQGADNEQFF
TGTGCCAGCTCACCCTGGCAGGGTGCGGACAATGAGCAGTTCTTC
>TRBD1|TRBV19|TRBJ1-1|NA
CASSIDRGTEAFF
TGTGCCAGTAGTATTGACAGGGGCACTGAAGCTTTCTTT
>NA|TRBV5-5|TRBJ1-5|NA
CASSFEGFYSQPQHF
TGTGCCAGCAGCTTCGAGGGGTTTTACTCTCAGCCCCAGCATTTT
>NA|TRBV5-1|TRBJ2-7|NA
CASNGFYEQYF
TGCGCCAGCAATGGTTTCTACGAGCAGTACTTC
>NA|TRBV11-2|TRBJ2-7|NA
CASSLLGSSGEQYF
TGTGCCAGCAGCTTACTGGGCTCGAGCGGCGAGCAGTACTTC
>TRBD1|TRBV5-1|TRBJ1-1|NA
CASSFDRATEAFF
TGCGCCAGCAGCTTTGACAGGGCCACTGAAGCTTTCTTT
>TRBD1|TRBV11-2|TRBJ1-2|NA
CASSLGTGAGYGYTF
TGTGCCAGCAGCTTAGGGACAGGGGCCGGCTATGGCTACACCTTC
>NA|TRBV24-1|TRBJ1-1|NA
CATSEMTGTEAFF
TGTGCCACCAGTGAGATGACAGGTACTGAAGCTTTCTTT
>TRBD1|TRBV4-2|TRBJ1-6|NA
CASSQDPGQGVGISPLHF
TGTGCCAGCAGCCAAGATCCGGGACAGGGAGTCGGAATCTCACCCCTCCACTTT
>TRBD1|TRBV4-2|TRBJ1-3|NA
CASSQARDSSSSGNTIYF
TGTGCCAGCAGCCAAGCTCGGGACAGTTCGAGCTCTGGAAACACCATATATTTT
>NA|TRBV27|TRBJ2-5|NA
CASSFPDQETQYF
TGTGCCAGCAGTTTCCCCGATCAAGAGACCCAGTACTTC
>NA|TRBV5-8|TRBJ2-1|NA
CASSLSLSSYNEQFF
TGTGCCAGCAGCTTGAGTTTGAGCTCCTACAATGAGCAGTTCTTC
>NA|TRBV25-1|TRBJ2-7|NA
CASRDSSYEQYF
TGTGCCAGCAGGGACAGCTCCTACGAGCAGTACTTC
>TRBD2|TRBV5-1|TRBJ2-2|NA
CASSSGLAGTGELFF
TGCGCCAGCAGCAGCGGACTAGCGGGGACCGGGGAGCTGTTTTTT
>TRBD1|TRBV4-1|TRBJ1-2|NA
CASSQAGGTGGYNYGYTF
TGCGCCAGCAGCCAAGCCGGGGGGACAGGGGGCTATAACTATGGCTACACCTTC
>NA|TRBV9|TRBJ2-3|NA
CASSVGGSTDTQYF
TGTGCCAGCAGCGTGGGTGGGTCCACAGATACGCAGTATTTT